This section outlines one T cell receptor (beta chain) sequence together with its context. At the DNA level, this CDR3 is encoded by other sequences in the same sample as well. This sample was included in a study of Ad26.COV2.S vaccination and SARS-CoV-2 variants. Indicated treatment: around 19 received Ad26.COV2.S at low or high dose, single or two shots; 5 received placebo; per-sample allocation not given. Sample collection was performed on day 63 after the first vaccine or placebo injection. The protocol was immunoSEQ multiplex PCR, while the TCRdb copy is restricted to in-frame clones and leaves out a portion. The sample shows 440,000 or so clones, approximately 90% of them seen only once. V was pared by 3 bases and J by 1 base, with 10 bases between. Per the germline V gene, CDR1 is MNHEY and CDR2 is SVGEGT. This CDR3 contains 15 residues.

Here the sequenced sample was peripheral blood, taken in a trial of Ad26.COV2.S vaccine versus placebo. This clonotype was obtained from a person aged 18-65 years who received the Ad26.COV2.S COVID-19 vaccine or a placebo. The rearrangement uses TRBV6-2 or TRBV6-3 and TRBJ1-5, with a weak D call TRBD1 (6 bases). The CDR3, as DNA: TGTGCCAGCAGTTATTCGGGACAAAGCAATCAGCCCCAGCATTTT. It specifies CASSYSGQSNQPQHF.